One and the same sample provided the 31 T cell receptor beta chains below, sequenced in a study of graft-versus-host responses after intestinal transplantation. Sequencing used immunoSEQ multiplex PCR; TCRdb keeps in-frame clones, though not all of them. The repertoire has some 140,000 clones, 85% to 95% of them found once; the top ten carry 0.15% to 0.2%. For these TCRs, the target antigens are not known. Material: unstimulated CD4+ T cells sorted from spleen or lymph node cells, obtained before intestinal transplant. The source is a human donor who received an intestinal transplant.

The J gene is TRBJ1-2, the V gene TRBV28, with a possible D match to TRBD1 (5 bases). CDR3 length: 13 amino acids. From germline, CDR1 is MDHEN and CDR2 SYDVKM. Deletions cut 6 bases from V and 8 bases from J, with 16 bases between. The CDR3 here is CASREGLPSGYTF. In DNA form, the CDR3 reads TGTGCCAGCAGGGAGGGACTCCCTTCCGGCTACACCTTC.

Details on this clone: In the same sample, other DNA sequences code for this CDR3. The chain has TRBV7-3 and TRBJ2-1; 11 bases line up with TRBD2. The germline V gene encodes CDR1 SGHTA and CDR2 FQGTGA. CDR3 length: 15 amino acids. V shed 4 bases and J 9 bases; nucleotides not matched to a gene: 8. The DNA of the CDR3 is TGTGCCAGCAGCTCTATAGCGGGAGGGCCAGTTGAGCAGTTCTTC. As protein: CASSSIAGGPVEQFF.

V gene TRBV28 combines with J gene TRBJ2-5; the D gene could be TRBD1 or TRBD2 (5 bases each). Looked up from germline, CDR1 is MDHEN and CDR2 is SYDVKM. V lost 2 bases, J lost 3 bases, and 13 bases lay in between. This CDR3 region has 15 residues. The CDR3 nucleotides read TGTGCCAGCAGTTTAATTGGGGGACCAGAAGAGACCCAGTACTTC. This codes for CASSLIGGPEETQYF.

About this clone: The same CDR3 can be traced to other DNA sequences in this sample. The chain carries TRBV29-1 and TRBJ2-7; 8 bases line up with TRBD1. The CDR3 covers 13 residues. CDR1 and CDR2 from the germline V gene are SQVTM and ANQGSEA. V shed 6 bases, J shed 7 bases, and the junction held 11 bases outside the gene matches. The CDR3 DNA reads TGCAGCGTAATCTATCAGGGGGCGGGGGAGCAGTACTTC. As protein: CSVIYQGAGEQYF.

J is TRBJ2-1 and V is TRBV9; 8 nucleotides line up with TRBD2. CDR3 length equals 17 residues. Germline CDR1 reads SGDLS; CDR2 reads YYNGEE. V was pared by 1 base and J by 6 bases, with 12 bases of the junction left unmatched. For the CDR3, the DNA is TGTGCCAGCAGCGTAAGACGCGACAGACTAGCGTTCAATGAGCAGTTCTTC. Amino acid sequence: CASSVRRDRLAFNEQFF.

The chain couples TRBV5-1 to TRBJ1-2; 10 bases match TRBD1. Germline CDR1 and CDR2: SGHRS and YFSETQ. V was clipped by 4 bases and J by 4 bases; unmatched bases: 4. CDR3 length equals 14 residues. As DNA, the CDR3 is TGCGCCAGCAGCGTGGGACAGGGGCGCTATGGCTACACCTTC. Translation: CASSVGQGRYGYTF.

V usage is TRBV28 and J usage is TRBJ2-1; possibly TRBD1 for D (5 bases). V was pared by 3 bases and J by 2 bases, with 17 bases between. CDR3 size: 17 residues. CDR1 MDHEN and CDR2 SYDVKM come from the germline V gene. In nucleotides, the CDR3 is TGTGCCAGCAGTTTGGGGCGTTGGGGAAGCACCTACAATGAGCAGTTCTTC. Protein product: CASSLGRWGSTYNEQFF.

This chain links TRBV27 with TRBJ2-3; 7 nucleotides agree with TRBD2. The CDR3 runs to 16 residues. Germline V lookup: CDR1 MNHEY, CDR2 SMNVEV (reference sequence). V was clipped by 6 bases and J by 1 base; unmatched bases: 10. The CDR3 DNA reads TGTGCCAGCAGCCCCTGGGAGGGAGAGGGCACAGATACGCAGTATTTT. Protein product: CASSPWEGEGTDTQYF.

This chain connects TRBV7-9 to TRBJ1-1; D is uncertain. The germline CDR1 and CDR2 sequences are SEHNR and FQNEAQ (reference sequence). Trimming shortened V by 1 base and J by 11 bases, and 8 bases separated the two germline ends. The CDR3 loop spans 11 amino acids. The CDR3 is CASSLEGSAFF. In DNA form, the CDR3 reads TGTGCCAGCAGCTTAGAAGGTAGCGCTTTCTTT. Together with reference TRBV7-9 and TRBJ1-1, the CDR3 gives the full variable domain: DTGVSQNPRHKITKRGQNVTFRCDPISEHNRLYWYRQTLGQGPEFLTYFQNEAQLEKSRLLSDRFSAERPKGSFSTLEIQRTEQGDSAMYLCASSLEGSAFFGQGTRLTVV.

This clone was seen only a few times. The chain combines TRBV7-2 with TRBJ2-7; 9 bases align to TRBD2. CDR1 and CDR2 from the germline V gene are SGHTA and FQGNSA. The CDR3 has 18 residues. The ends lost 1 base at V and 3 bases at J; junction bases unmatched: 13. CDR3 coding DNA: TGTGCCAGCAGCTTAGGTTCGCGCGGCTCTAGCGGGATCTACGAGCAGTACTTC. This sequence encodes CASSLGSRGSSGIYEQYF.

Concerning this clone itself: Other DNA sequences in this specimen translate into the identical CDR3. The genes are TRBV28 and TRBJ1-1, with TRBD1 matching 10 bases. CDR1 is MDHEN and CDR2 is SYDVKM in the germline V gene. V trimming: 6 bases; J trimming: 8 bases; junction bases outside the gene matches: 6. The CDR3 is 13 amino acids. Written as DNA, the CDR3 is TGTGCCAGCAGGGGGACAGGGGTTGAAGAAGCTTTCTTT. Its translation is CASRGTGVEEAFF.

V is TRBV19 and J is TRBJ2-6; D gene uncertain. CDR3 length: 15 residues. Trimming stripped 7 bases from V and 0 bases from J, with 10 bases between. CDR1 and CDR2 (germline): LNHDA, SQIVND (reference sequence). CDR3 DNA: TGTGCCAGTAAAAGGCCGGGCTCTGGGGCCAACGTCCTGACTTTC. Protein sequence: CASKRPGSGANVLTF. Complete variable domain (other parts from reference TRBV19 and TRBJ2-6): DGGITQSPKYLFRKEGQNVTLSCEQNLNHDAMYWYRQDPGQGLRLIYYSQIVNDFQKGDIAEGYSVSREKKESFPLTVTSAQKNPTAFYLCASKRPGSGANVLTFGAGSRLTVL.

The V and J genes are TRBV15 and TRBJ2-1; 13 bases align to TRBD2. The trim removed 1 base at V and 7 bases at J, leaving 1 base unmatched. This CDR3 is 15 amino acids long. Germline V gives CDR1 LNHNV, CDR2 YYDKDF (reference sequence). The CDR3: CATSRVLAGGNEQFF. CDR3 in DNA: TGTGCCACCAGCAGAGTACTAGCGGGAGGGAATGAGCAGTTCTTC.

The gene calls are TRBV7-2 and TRBJ2-5; 10 positions agree with TRBD1. V gave up 4 bases and J gave up 5 bases; unmatched junction bases: 4. The CDR3 totals 14 residues. Germline assignment: CDR1 SGHTA and CDR2 FQGNSA. Here the CDR3 reads CASSSTGGWETQYF. DNA of the CDR3: TGTGCCAGCAGCTCGACAGGGGGCTGGGAGACCCAGTACTTC.

The genes are TRBV19 and TRBJ1-1, with 8 bases that match TRBD1. In germline, CDR1 is LNHDA, CDR2 SQIVND (reference sequence). The CDR3 length is 14 residues. Trimming removed 5 bases from V and 1 base from J; junction bases left unmatched: 3. This chain's CDR3 is CASSGQGGNTEAFF. The CDR3 DNA is TGTGCCAGTAGTGGACAGGGAGGGAACACTGAAGCTTTCTTT.

This clone has just one count. This rearrangement joins TRBV13 to TRBJ2-2, with 8 bases lining up with TRBD2. The V gene end was trimmed by 2 bases and the J gene end by 6 bases; junction bases not matched to a gene: 8. Germline values: CDR1 PRHDT, CDR2 FYEKMQ (reference sequence). This CDR3 is built from 16 residues. The CDR3 DNA sequence: TGTGCCAGCAGCTTAAGGGGCGGGAGGACGGCCGGGGAGCTGTTTTTT. The encoded protein is CASSLRGGRTAGELFF.

This chain joins TRBV5-1 and TRBJ1-2; 9 bases agree with TRBD1. CDR1 SGHRS and CDR2 YFSETQ come from the germline V gene. Trimming cost V 0 bases and J 2 bases; bases outside gene matches: 5. This CDR3 has 16 amino acids. The CDR3 reads CASSLADGQGNYGYTF. The CDR3 DNA follows: TGCGCCAGCAGCTTGGCGGACGGACAGGGGAACTATGGCTACACCTTC.

This sequence joins TRBV29-1 and TRBJ2-7; 7 bases align to TRBD2. The CDR3 consists of 11 residues. V was clipped by 5 bases and J by 4 bases; unmatched bases: 2. Germline V gene lookup returns CDR1 SQVTM and CDR2 ANQGSEA. CDR3: CSVILAYEQYF. The CDR3 bases are TGCAGCGTTATACTAGCGTACGAGCAGTACTTC.

This chain joins TRBV28 and TRBJ2-4; D is perhaps TRBD1 (5 bases). V was trimmed by 6 bases and J by 8 bases, leaving 20 bases between them. Germline CDR1 reads MDHEN; CDR2 reads SYDVKM. The CDR3 extends over 15 amino acids. The CDR3 is CASSPTAWGADIQYF. The CDR3 DNA sequence: TGTGCCAGCAGCCCTACCGCTTGGGGCGCAGACATTCAGTACTTC.

The chain uses TRBV27 and TRBJ1-6; 8 bases agree with TRBD1. Losses at the gene ends were 2 bases for V and 10 bases for J; bases not matched to a gene: 4. The germline gives CDR1 MNHEY, CDR2 SMNVEV (reference sequence). The CDR3 length is 14 residues. In nucleotides, the CDR3 is TGTGCCAGCAGTTTACGACAGGGGTACTCACCCCTCCACTTT. It specifies CASSLRQGYSPLHF.

The chain is built from TRBV30 and TRBJ2-1; D unresolved. The CDR3 sequence is 12 residues long. V dropped 5 bases and J dropped 6 bases, with 11 bases sitting between them. Germline V gives CDR1 GTSNPN, CDR2 SVGIG (reference sequence). CDR3 sequence (DNA): TGTGCCTGGTCCATATCGGGCAATGAGCAGTTCTTC. Its protein is CAWSISGNEQFF. The whole variable domain, filled in from reference TRBV30 and TRBJ2-1, reads SQTIHQWPATLVQPVGSPLSLECTVEGTSNPNLYWYRQAAGRGLQLLFYSVGIGQISSEVPQNLSASRPQDRQFILSSKKLLLSDSGFYLCAWSISGNEQFFGPGTRLTVL.

CDR3 nucleotides: TGTGCCTGGAGTCCCCGTCTGAGGGGGCGAGGATCCTACGAGCAGTACTTC. This sequence encodes CAWSPRLRGRGSYEQYF. This rearrangement joins TRBV30 to TRBJ2-7; TRBD1 matches 7 bases. The CDR3 runs to 17 residues. The V gene's germline CDR1 is GTSNPN and CDR2 SVGIG (reference sequence). V gave up 2 bases and J gave up 1 base; unmatched junction bases: 14.

The rearrangement joins TRBV5-4 to TRBJ2-1; 8 nucleotides match TRBD1. With V trimmed by 0 bases and J by 4 bases, 6 bases remained unmatched. CDR1 is SGHNT, CDR2 YYREEE, per germline (reference sequence). This CDR3 spans 16 amino acids. In nucleotides, the CDR3 is TGTGCCAGCAGCTTGGGTGGGACAGGACCTTACAATGAGCAGTTCTTC. As protein: CASSLGGTGPYNEQFF.

J is TRBJ1-1 and V is TRBV11-1; D remains unclear. CDR1 is SGHAT, CDR2 FQDESV, per germline (reference sequence). The V end was cut by 5 bases, the J end by 4 bases, with 14 bases between. The CDR3 contains 14 residues. The CDR3 nucleotides are TGTGCCAGCAGCCAAGGAGGGTATGGCACTGAAGCTTTCTTT. It codes for CASSQGGYGTEAFF.

The rearrangement uses TRBV15 and TRBJ2-1; D is unresolved. The CDR3 spans 14 residues. Trimming removed 0 bases at V and 3 bases at J, with 6 bases between. Germline-derived CDR1 and CDR2 are LNHNV and YYDKDF (reference sequence). DNA for the CDR3: TGTGCCACCAGCAGAGAGGGATTCTACAATGAGCAGTTCTTC. This encodes CATSREGFYNEQFF.

The chain recombines TRBV7-2 with TRBJ2-7; D gene ambiguous. Deletions cut 5 bases from V and 2 bases from J, with 7 bases between. CDR3 size: 12 residues. Germline V gene sequence: CDR1 SGHTA, CDR2 FQGNSA. DNA of the CDR3: TGTGCCAGCAGCGCCCAGACCTACGAGCAGTACTTC. Protein product: CASSAQTYEQYF.

V gene TRBV5-6 combines with J gene TRBJ1-2; D unresolved. The length of the CDR3 is 16 residues. The germline V and J ends were trimmed by 1 base and 5 bases, with 18 bases remaining between them. Looked up from germline, CDR1 is SGHDT and CDR2 is YYEEEE. In nucleotides, the CDR3 is TGTGCCAGCAGCTTGCTGTCCGGTCCCGGAACATATGGCTACACCTTC. This codes for CASSLLSGPGTYGYTF.

This chain joins TRBV30 and TRBJ2-7, with TRBD2 matching 8 bases. After removal of 1 base from V and 5 bases from J, the junction contained 10 bases not matched to a gene. Germline CDR1 is GTSNPN and CDR2 is SVGIG (reference sequence). The CDR3 totals 15 residues. This chain's CDR3 is CAWSGAGTSADEQYF. The DNA of the CDR3 is TGTGCCTGGAGTGGAGCCGGGACTAGTGCGGACGAGCAGTACTTC.

This chain joins TRBV29-1 and TRBJ2-7, with D perhaps matching TRBD2 (5 bases). V was shortened by 2 bases and J by 3 bases, with 8 bases between the two germline ends. The CDR3 has 12 amino acids. Germline-derived CDR1 and CDR2 are SQVTM and ANQGSEA. The CDR3 sequence: CSVETRDYEQYF. The CDR3 bases are TGCAGCGTTGAAACCCGGGACTACGAGCAGTACTTC.

The chain joins TRBV19 to TRBJ2-7; D might be TRBD2 (6 bases). The length of the CDR3 is 14 residues. The V gene's germline CDR1 is LNHDA and CDR2 SQIVND (reference sequence). V gave up 2 bases and J gave up 5 bases, with 13 bases separating them. The CDR3 is CASSIKFGGNEQYF. In DNA form, the CDR3 reads TGTGCCAGTAGTATAAAGTTCGGAGGGAACGAGCAGTACTTC.

V is TRBV11-2 and J is TRBJ2-1; TRBD2 is a possible D gene (5 bases). This CDR3 is built from 16 residues. Trimming cost V 2 bases and J 0 bases, with 11 bases left between them. Germline lookup yields CDR1 SGHAT and CDR2 FQNNGV. The CDR3 reads CASSLLEASSYNEQFF. The CDR3 bases are TGTGCCAGCAGCTTATTGGAGGCAAGCTCCTACAATGAGCAGTTCTTC.